Below, one T cell receptor beta chain is given with its context. TCRdb's table, derived via immunoSEQ multiplex PCR, lists solely in-frame clones and lacks some. The sample lists roughly 31,000 clones; just over 90% were seen once. This sample is part of a study of T cell changes during pregnancy in multiple sclerosis. Deletions cut 4 bases from V and 5 bases from J, with 14 bases between. The CDR3 runs to 14 residues. From germline, CDR1 is WSHSY and CDR2 SAAADI. This sequence was found in a female donor with multiple sclerosis, enrolled in a pregnancy study. The V call is TRBV10-2, the J call TRBJ1-2; the D gene is possibly TRBD1 (5 bases). The starting material was CD4+ T cells from peripheral blood mononuclear cells, obtained in the first trimester of pregnancy. CDR3 bases: TGCGCCAGCAGTGGGGGCCCTACTACGTATGGCTACACCTTC. This encodes CASSGGPTTYGYTF.